These T cell receptor beta chains were read from a single sample in a study of cytomegalovirus exposure and HLA in healthy donors. Here immunoSEQ multiplex PCR was the method, and the copy in TCRdb shows in-frame clones only, minus some. The repertoire consists of around 280,000 clones, with 80% to 90% occurring once and the leading ten covering around 2.1%. Sequencing used PBMCs. These receptors came from a young woman in good health and CMV-seronegative. CDR3s leave out the opening cysteine and the closing phenylalanine or tryptophan. The order of the fields is clone size, V gene, J gene, CDR3 protein. Not all rows give a size; the values are once, few, many and, for expanded clones, a class.

-	TRBV5-1	TRBJ1-2	ASSYAGGQGYGYT
-	TRBV19	TRBJ1-5	ASKKQGSGNQPQH
-	TRBV29-1	TRBJ2-7	SVSDTLYEQY
-	TRBV6-5	TRBJ2-1	ASSYSWTGNNEQF
few	TRBV9	TRBJ2-3	ASSVGPGGPADTQY
-	TRBV29-1	TRBJ1-2	SVEVRRGYT
-	TRBV6-5	TRBJ1-4	ASSSRGFPNEKLF
-	TRBV9	TRBJ1-2	ASSVARTGYGYT
-	TRBV13	TRBJ2-3	ASSSAPPRGGTDTQY
once	TRBV10-1	TRBJ2-7	ASSDGLQGSVSEQY
-	TRBV4-1	TRBJ2-1	ASSTTQGVNEQF
-	TRBV9	TRBJ2-1	ASSRLAGGPRDEQF
-	TRBV6-6	TRBJ1-1	ASSYSPGLNTEAF
-	TRBV6-5	TRBJ1-6	ASSYSNRGSSPLH
-	TRBV20-1	TRBJ2-1	SARNPREQF
-	TRBV19	TRBJ2-7	ASTPGQGTYEQY
-	TRBV30	TRBJ1-6	AWSPRPDSPLH
-	TRBV6-6	TRBJ2-1	AVGDRSYNEQF
-	TRBV10-2	TRBJ2-2	ASRTGGNTGELF
-	TRBV10-3	TRBJ2-2	AIRTSGNTGELF